Shown below are 29 T cell receptor beta chains from a single sample sequenced in a study of cytomegalovirus exposure and HLA in healthy donors. Primers: 60 Vbeta forward and 13 Jbeta reverse. Sequencing used immunoSEQ multiplex PCR; TCRdb keeps in-frame clones, though not all of them. The table includes about 100,000 clones, approximately 80% detected once. Sequencing was done on a sample of PBMCs. Receptors originate from a woman aged 55-69 years in good health and CMV-seronegative.

The DNA of the CDR3 is TGTGCCATCAGTGAGACCCGGGACAGGGTCTATGGCTACACCTTC. This codes for CAISETRDRVYGYTF. The rearrangement uses TRBV10-3 and TRBJ1-2; TRBD1 aligns across 9 bases. Germline loops: CDR1 ENHRY, CDR2 SYGVKD. V dropped 2 bases and J dropped 4; count of bases not matched to a gene: 5. The CDR3 consists of 15 residues.

The chain joins TRBV6-5 to TRBJ2-7; D is unclear. This CDR3 contains 16 residues. Germline loops: CDR1 MNHEY, CDR2 SVGAGI. V lost 0 bases and J 6 bases, leaving 18 bases between the germline ends. CDR3 coding DNA: TGTGCCAGCAGTTACTCGAACCCTCCCACGAGCTCCGAGCAGTACTTC. This translates into CASSYSNPPTSSEQYF.

The V and J genes are TRBV7-8 and TRBJ2-2, with 8 bases matching TRBD2. The germline V gene encodes CDR1 SGHVS and CDR2 FQNEAQ. This CDR3 contains 17 residues. The V segment lost 5 bases and the J segment 5 bases; nucleotides outside the gene matches: 13. The DNA for the CDR3 is TGTGCCAGCAGCATCCTCTCCCCGGGACTAGATACCGGGGAGCTGTTTTTT. Translation: CASSILSPGLDTGELFF.

This chain joins TRBV28 and TRBJ2-5; 9 bases map to TRBD1. The CDR3 totals 14 residues. J lost 3 bases, V lost 5 bases, and 4 bases had no gene match. Germline V gene data show CDR1 as MDHEN and CDR2 as SYDVKM. DNA of the CDR3: TGTGCCAGCAGTCCCCGGACAGGGGAAGAGACCCAGTACTTC. This gives the protein CASSPRTGEETQYF. The whole variable domain, filled in from reference TRBV28 and TRBJ2-5, reads DVKVTQSSRYLVKRTGEKVFLECVQDMDHENMFWYRQDPGLGLRLIYFSYDVKMKEKGDIPEGYSVSREKKERFSLILESASTNQTSMYLCASSPRTGEETQYFGPGTRLLVL.

The gene calls are TRBV2 and TRBJ2-2, with D unclear. Germline V gene data show CDR1 as SNHLY and CDR2 as FYNNEI. The CDR3 is 11 residues long. Trimming shortened V by 7 bases and J by 5 bases, and 5 bases separated the two germline ends. CDR3 protein: CASMRTGELFF. The CDR3 DNA sequence: TGTGCCAGCATGCGTACCGGGGAGCTGTTTTTT.

This clone was seen more than once but under ten times. This chain joins TRBV11-2 and TRBJ2-7, with D maybe TRBD2 (5 bases). V was pared by 4 bases and J by 3 bases, with 10 bases between. This CDR3 region has 13 residues. Germline V CDR1 and CDR2: SGHAT, FQNNGV. CDR3 region: CASSSGNLYEQYF. The CDR3 DNA reads as TGTGCCAGCAGCTCCGGGAACCTCTACGAGCAGTACTTC.

V and J are TRBV7-2 and TRBJ2-3; D call uncertain. Germline CDR1 SGHTA, CDR2 FQGNSA. This CDR3 region has 15 residues. V lost 1 base and J lost 2, with 10 bases in between. The DNA of the CDR3 is TGTGCCAGCAGCTTAGGGCTAGGTGTCACAGATACGCAGTATTTT. This gives the protein CASSLGLGVTDTQYF.

The chain links TRBV5-1 to TRBJ2-1, with TRBD2 matching 12 bases. V was clipped by 4 bases and J by 8 bases; unmatched bases: 13. Germline loops: CDR1 SGHRS, CDR2 YFSETQ. The CDR3 extends over 17 amino acids. CDR3 sequence (DNA): TGCGCCAGCAGCCCTATGACCCCTAGCGGGAGGGCGTATGAGCAGTTCTTC. It is translated as CASSPMTPSGRAYEQFF.

This CDR3 reads CASSLGGEQFNEQFF. The CDR3 DNA reads TGCGCCAGCAGCTTGGGGGGCGAGCAGTTCAATGAGCAGTTCTTC. The chain links TRBV5-1 to TRBJ2-1; the D gene is possibly TRBD1 (5 bases). V was pared by 0 bases and J by 6 bases, with 13 bases between. This CDR3 is built from 15 residues. Germline CDR1 is SGHRS and CDR2 is YFSETQ. Full variable domain (missing parts from reference TRBV5-1 and TRBJ2-1): KAGVTQTPRYLIKTRGQQVTLSCSPISGHRSVSWYQQTPGQGLQFLFEYFSETQRNKGNFPGRFSGRQFSNSRSEMNVSTLELGDSALYLCASSLGGEQFNEQFFGPGTRLTVL.

The chain links TRBV18 to TRBJ1-4, with 7 bases that match TRBD1. The CDR3 runs 15 residues. The germline V gene encodes CDR1 KGHSH and CDR2 LQKENI. V lost 3 bases and J lost 4; bases outside the gene matches: 5. The CDR3 bases are TGTGCCAGCTCACCCCGACAGGGTCTTAATGAAAAACTGTTTTTT. Protein: CASSPRQGLNEKLFF.

The rearrangement links TRBV19 to TRBJ1-5; TRBD1 agrees at 9 bases. With 7 bases clipped from V and 0 bases from J, the junction kept 10 bases outside the gene matches. CDR1 and CDR2 from the germline V gene are LNHDA and SQIVND (reference sequence). CDR3 length equals 17 residues. For the CDR3, the DNA is TGTGCCAGTACCTCGGGACAGGGTGGTTCTAGCAATCAGCCCCAGCATTTT. Its protein product is CASTSGQGGSSNQPQHF.

J is TRBJ1-4 and V is TRBV6-5; D remains unclear. CDR1 and CDR2 from the germline V gene are MNHEY and SVGAGI. This CDR3 has 12 amino acids. V was trimmed by 7 bases and J by 13 bases, leaving 16 bases between them. The CDR3 nucleotides read TGTGCCAGCACTTCAAGGTTGGGAGGACTGTTTTTT. Protein: CASTSRLGGLFF.

The gene calls are TRBV5-4 and TRBJ2-3; perhaps TRBD2 as D (7 bases). The CDR3 spans 13 residues. The ends were cut back, 5 bases at V and 5 bases at J, with 12 bases in the middle. Germline CDR1 is SGHNT and CDR2 is YYREEE (reference sequence). The CDR3 sequence: CASRGEGGDTQYF. DNA of the CDR3: TGTGCCAGCAGGGGGGAGGGGGGAGATACGCAGTATTTT.

The rearrangement links TRBV15 to TRBJ1-1; D perhaps matches TRBD1 (5 bases). The germline V gene encodes CDR1 LNHNV and CDR2 YYDKDF (reference sequence). This CDR3 is 16 amino acids long. V gave up 1 base and J gave up 3 bases, with 15 bases separating them. Here the CDR3 DNA reads TGTGCCACCAGCAGAGCGGAGGGGTTTATCTACACTGAAGCTTTCTTT. Translated, it gives CATSRAEGFIYTEAFF.

V gene TRBV29-1 combines with J gene TRBJ1-1, with D possibly matching TRBD1 (5 bases). Trimming removed 2 bases at V and 5 bases at J, with 9 bases between. This CDR3 has 12 amino acids. CDR1 and CDR2 from the germline V gene are SQVTM and ANQGSEA. CDR3 amino acids: CSVEQGWTEAFF. The DNA of the CDR3 is TGCAGCGTTGAACAGGGCTGGACTGAAGCTTTCTTT.

The chain is built from TRBV27 and TRBJ2-1; 10 positions match TRBD2. Germline V gene sequence: CDR1 MNHEY, CDR2 SMNVEV (reference sequence). This CDR3 has 17 amino acids. V lost 3 bases to trimming and J lost 8 bases; unmatched junction nucleotides: 13. This CDR3 reads CASSFNRMASGSDEQFF. The DNA for the CDR3 is TGTGCCAGCAGTTTCAATCGGATGGCTAGCGGGAGCGATGAGCAGTTCTTC.

The V and J genes are TRBV4-1 and TRBJ2-5; possible D gene TRBD1, 5 bases. Trimming pared 5 bases from V and 4 bases from J, leaving 14 bases between. CDR1 MGHRA and CDR2 YSYEKL come from the germline V gene. The CDR3 is made up of 14 amino acids. The CDR3 here is CASSSPGLRETQYF. The CDR3 DNA follows: TGCGCCAGCAGCTCCCCAGGGCTAAGAGAGACCCAGTACTTC.

The chain combines TRBV7-2 with TRBJ2-5; TRBD2 agrees at 11 bases. The CDR3 totals 14 residues. The ends lost 7 bases at V and 5 bases at J; junction bases unmatched: 6. Germline V gene data show CDR1 as SGHTA and CDR2 as FQGNSA. The CDR3 bases are TGTGCCAGCATAATAGCGGGGGGGCGGGAGACCCAGTACTTC. Translation: CASIIAGGRETQYF.

The chain joins TRBV7-2 to TRBJ2-7; D may be TRBD1 (6 bases). The CDR3 loop spans 15 amino acids. V lost 1 base, J lost 3 bases, and 13 bases lay in between. Germline CDR1 reads SGHTA; CDR2 reads FQGNSA. CDR3 sequence: CASSLGGPSFYEQYF. The CDR3 nucleotides read TGTGCCAGCAGCTTAGGGGGGCCATCCTTCTACGAGCAGTACTTC. Full variable domain (rest looked up from reference TRBV7-2 and TRBJ2-7): GAGVSQSPSNKVTEKGKDVELRCDPISGHTALYWYRQSLGQGLEFLIYFQGNSAPDKSGLPSDRFSAERTGGSVSTLTIQRTQQEDSAVYLCASSLGGPSFYEQYFGPGTRLTVT.

The CDR3 DNA reads TGTGCCAGCAGCCTGGGACAGGGTAATCAGCCCCAGCATTTT. This gives the protein CASSLGQGNQPQHF. The J gene is TRBJ1-5, the V gene TRBV6-1; 9 bases map to TRBD1. Germline trimming cut 6 bases from V and 4 bases from J; bases unmatched to any gene: 4. Germline loops: CDR1 MNHNS, CDR2 SASEGT. This CDR3 is 14 amino acids long.

The chain is built from TRBV5-6 and TRBJ2-1, with a tentative D call TRBD1 (6 bases). Germline-derived CDR1 and CDR2 are SGHDT and YYEEEE. V lost 3 bases and J lost 0, with 13 bases in between. This CDR3 is built from 16 residues. The CDR3 spells CASSYRVTRSYNEQFF. In DNA, the CDR3 is TGTGCCAGCAGCTACAGGGTAACCCGCTCCTACAATGAGCAGTTCTTC.

The V and J genes are TRBV6-5 and TRBJ2-7; 9 bases are a match to TRBD1. CDR3 length: 14 residues. CDR1 is MNHEY and CDR2 is SVGAGI in the germline V gene. V lost 6 bases to trimming and J lost 5 bases; unmatched junction nucleotides: 8. The CDR3 spells CASSSGTGRHEQYF. The CDR3 DNA reads TGTGCCAGCAGCTCCGGGACAGGGAGGCACGAGCAGTACTTC.

The rearrangement uses TRBV19 and TRBJ1-1; D is ambiguous. The V end lost 4 bases, the J end lost 2 bases, and 8 bases lay between the germline ends. The CDR3 length is 13 residues. CDR1 is LNHDA, CDR2 SQIVND, per germline (reference sequence). The DNA for the CDR3 is TGTGCCAGTAGTACACACAGTAACACTGAAGCTTTCTTT. This encodes CASSTHSNTEAFF.

The V gene is TRBV10-3, the J gene TRBJ2-2; 7 bases match TRBD2. After removal of 3 bases from V and 4 bases from J, the junction contained 5 bases not matched to a gene. Per germline, CDR1 ENHRY and CDR2 SYGVKD. The CDR3 length is 15 residues. The CDR3: CAISDSGKTTGELFF. As DNA, the CDR3 is TGTGCCATCAGTGACAGCGGGAAAACCACCGGGGAGCTGTTTTTT.

J is TRBJ1-1 and V is TRBV6-6; D unclear. The CDR3 covers 14 residues. Germline assignment: CDR1 MNHNY and CDR2 SVGAGI (reference sequence). V was shortened by 4 bases and J by 2 bases, with 11 bases between the two germline ends. The CDR3 spells CASSSSQTNTEAFF. For the CDR3, the DNA is TGTGCCAGCAGTTCATCACAGACCAACACTGAAGCTTTCTTT.

The chain employs TRBV14 and TRBJ1-1; tentative D call: TRBD1 (5 bases). The CDR3 totals 15 residues. V gave up 3 bases and J gave up 4 bases, with 15 bases separating them. Germline V gives CDR1 SGHDN, CDR2 FVKESK. The CDR3 nucleotides read TGTGCCAGCAGCCACAGGGTTCGTTTCGTCACTGAAGCTTTCTTT. Translating it yields CASSHRVRFVTEAFF. The whole variable domain, filled in from reference TRBV14 and TRBJ1-1, reads EAGVTQFPSHSVIEKGQTVTLRCDPISGHDNLYWYRRVMGKEIKFLLHFVKESKQDESGMPNNRFLAERTGGTYSTLKVQPAELEDSGVYFCASSHRVRFVTEAFFGQGTRLTVV.

The chain couples TRBV6-5 to TRBJ1-3; 8 bases map to TRBD1. V lost 2 bases, J lost 0 bases, and 3 bases stayed unmatched. The CDR3 covers 16 residues. Looked up from germline, CDR1 is MNHEY and CDR2 is SVGAGI. The CDR3 DNA reads TGTGCCAGCAGTTACCGGGACAGGTACTCTGGAAACACCATATATTTT. Translated, it gives CASSYRDRYSGNTIYF.

This rearrangement joins TRBV18 to TRBJ1-4; maybe TRBD1 (5 bases). Germline CDR1 is KGHSH and CDR2 is LQKENI. This CDR3 contains 14 residues. V lost 0 bases and J 8 bases, leaving 10 bases between the germline ends. The CDR3 loop is CASSPPSAGEKLFF. CDR3 DNA: TGTGCCAGCTCACCACCCTCAGCAGGGGAAAAACTGTTTTTT.

The V call is TRBV5-1, the J call TRBJ2-7; tentatively, D is TRBD1 (6 bases). CDR3 length equals 14 residues. CDR1 is SGHRS and CDR2 is YFSETQ in the germline V gene. Trimming removed 4 bases from V and 3 bases from J, with 14 bases in between. The CDR3 region has the DNA TGCGCCAGCAGCGTAACCCCGACAGGCTACGAGCAGTACTTC. Its protein is CASSVTPTGYEQYF.